What follows are 26 T cell receptor beta chains derived from one specimen sequenced in a study of CD8 T cells in ankylosing spondylitis. TCRdb re-analysed the 5' RACE reads in MiXCR, keeping a single row per CDR3 protein. This table has roughly 230,000 distinct CDR3 sequences, under 20% appearing once. Sequencing was done on a sample of blood, either unsorted or a sorted T cell fraction (not recorded which). These TCRs come from a male donor with ankylosing spondylitis or in good health (not recorded which).

This clonotype appeared many times. For the CDR3, the DNA is TGTGCCACCAGCAGAATAACAGGGGTGGGCGGGGAGCTGTTTTTT. This translates into CATSRITGVGGELFF. The chain employs TRBV15 and TRBJ2-2; 7 bases align to TRBD1. The CDR3 sequence is 15 residues long. After removal of 2 bases from V and 7 bases from J, the junction contained 7 bases not matched to a gene. Germline V gene lookup returns CDR1 LNHNV and CDR2 YYDKDF (reference sequence).

The chain links TRBV4-3 to TRBJ2-2; TRBD1 or TRBD2 may be the D gene (5 bases each). The CDR3 extends over 17 amino acids. From germline, CDR1 is LGHNA and CDR2 YSLEER. Trimming took off 1 base at V and 7 bases at J, with 19 bases between the two ends. The CDR3: CASSQVTPGTLIGELFF. Written as DNA, the CDR3 is TGCGCCAGCAGCCAAGTGACCCCCGGGACCTTAATCGGGGAGCTGTTTTTT.

The chain has TRBV3-1 and TRBJ2-1; D is perhaps TRBD1 (6 bases). The CDR3 consists of 16 residues. Germline assignment: CDR1 LGHDT and CDR2 YNNKEL (reference sequence). V was pared by 0 bases and J by 7 bases, with 16 bases between. CDR3 bases: TGTGCCAGCAGCCAAGAATCAGGGGACGGTTGGAATGAGCAGTTCTTC. Its translation is CASSQESGDGWNEQFF.

This clonotype was counted a few times. The genes are TRBV27 and TRBJ2-4; a possible D gene is TRBD1 (6 bases). This CDR3 region has 16 residues. The germline V and J ends were trimmed by 5 bases and 13 bases, with 27 bases remaining between them. Germline V gene sequence: CDR1 MNHEY, CDR2 SMNVEV (reference sequence). The chain's CDR3 is CASSPITGLGHNEQYF. In DNA, the CDR3 is TGTGCCAGCAGTCCCATTACAGGGTTGGGACACAATGAGCAGTACTTC.

V is TRBV20-1 and J is TRBJ2-7; 8 nucleotides line up with TRBD2. Germline V gene data show CDR1 as DFQATT and CDR2 as SNEGSKA (reference sequence). This CDR3 spans 15 amino acids. The junction had 7 bases not matched to a gene; V was cut back by 3 bases and J by 0 bases. CDR3 protein: CSASVGRAISYEQYF. The CDR3 DNA sequence: TGCAGTGCTAGTGTCGGGAGGGCCATCTCCTACGAGCAGTACTTC.

The J gene is TRBJ2-1, the V gene TRBV6-1, with 7 bases matching TRBD1. V lost 4 bases and J lost 3; bases outside the gene matches: 3. CDR3 length: 14 residues. Germline values: CDR1 MNHNS, CDR2 SASEGT. CDR3 protein: CASSGQGVYNEQFF. In DNA form, the CDR3 reads TGTGCCAGCAGTGGACAGGGTGTCTACAATGAGCAGTTCTTC.

This chain links TRBV12-3 or TRBV12-4 with TRBJ2-1; the match to TRBD2 covers 7 bases. V dropped 3 bases and J dropped 1; count of bases not matched to a gene: 6. This CDR3 has 16 amino acids. Here the CDR3 reads CASSLTSRTSYNEQFF. The CDR3 DNA is TGTGCCAGCAGTTTGACTAGCAGGACGTCCTACAATGAGCAGTTCTTC.

This clonotype was counted only a few times. The V gene is TRBV7-9, the J gene TRBJ1-1; D is ambiguous. Germline-derived CDR1 and CDR2 are SEHNR and FQNEAQ (reference sequence). This CDR3 contains 15 residues. V dropped 5 bases and J dropped 1 base, with 14 bases sitting between them. CDR3 protein: CASSLLPGRNTEAFF. In nucleotides, the CDR3 is TGTGCCAGCAGCCTACTCCCCGGCAGGAACACTGAAGCTTTCTTT.

This clonotype has only a few counts. CDR3 in amino acids: CASSPLAGPYEQYF. CDR3 nucleotides: TGCGCCAGCAGCCCCCTGGCAGGACCCTACGAGCAGTACTTC. The chain recombines TRBV4-1 with TRBJ2-7, with D unclear. Germline V CDR1 and CDR2: MGHRA, YSYEKL. V was trimmed by 4 bases and J by 2 bases, leaving 12 bases between them. The CDR3 sequence is 14 residues long.

The chain couples TRBV7-2 to TRBJ2-2; perhaps D is TRBD1 or TRBD2 (6 bases each). This CDR3 has 15 residues. Per the germline V gene, CDR1 is SGHTA and CDR2 is FQGNSA. V was cut by 5 bases and J by 3 bases, with 13 bases left in between. CDR3 nucleotides: TGTGCCAGCAGCCGCGAGGGGGGCTACACCGGGGAGCTGTTTTTT. Residues: CASSREGGYTGELFF.

The table lists this clonotype with many counts. The V and J genes are TRBV12-3 or TRBV12-4 and TRBJ2-1; 7 positions agree with TRBD2. V lost 3 bases and J lost 9; bases outside the gene matches: 5. The CDR3 totals 13 residues. CDR3 DNA: TGTGCCAGCAGTTTTGGAGGGGAGGGTGAGCAGTTCTTC. It specifies CASSFGGEGEQFF.

This rearrangement joins TRBV6-1 to TRBJ2-7; D remains unclear. Trimming removed 11 bases at V and 0 bases at J, with 5 bases between. Germline V gives CDR1 MNHNS, CDR2 SASEGT. This CDR3 spans 10 amino acids. The CDR3 region is CAVSSYEQYF. CDR3 bases: TGTGCCGTTAGCTCCTACGAGCAGTACTTC.

V and J are TRBV5-6 and TRBJ2-1; 13 bases fit TRBD2. Looked up from germline, CDR1 is SGHDT and CDR2 is YYEEEE. The CDR3 has 16 residues. J was trimmed by 3 bases and V by 4 bases; bases with no gene match: 4. In DNA form, the CDR3 reads TGTGCCAGCAGCACTAGCGGGAGGGTAATCTACAATGAGCAGTTCTTC. This gives the protein CASSTSGRVIYNEQFF.

This clonotype appeared once. The rearrangement links TRBV13 to TRBJ2-5; D unresolved. V was cut by 2 bases and J by 4 bases, with 11 bases left in between. The CDR3 extends over 14 amino acids. The germline V gene encodes CDR1 PRHDT and CDR2 FYEKMQ (reference sequence). In nucleotides, the CDR3 is TGTGCCAGCAGCTTATGGGCAGGCGGAGAGACCCAGTACTTC. Protein product: CASSLWAGGETQYF.

The chain is built from TRBV10-3 and TRBJ2-7; D gene ambiguous. Trimming left V 3 bases short and J 1 base short, with 13 bases between. The CDR3 is 15 residues long. The V gene's germline CDR1 is ENHRY and CDR2 SYGVKD. The CDR3 DNA follows: TGTGCCATCAGTGATGTAATAGCAGATTCCTACGAGCAGTACTTC. Its protein product is CAISDVIADSYEQYF.

This clonotype was observed a handful of times. The J gene is TRBJ2-7, the V gene TRBV12-3 or TRBV12-4; 9 bases agree with TRBD1. The CDR3 loop spans 14 amino acids. V lost 7 bases and J lost 2; bases outside the gene matches: 6. The CDR3 bases are TGTGCCAGCACCCTAGGGGACAGGGCCTACGAGCAGTACTTC. This sequence encodes CASTLGDRAYEQYF.

This chain uses TRBV7-6 with TRBJ2-3; D possibly corresponds to TRBD2 (6 bases). Trimming cost V 5 bases and J 5 bases, with 14 bases left between them. In germline, CDR1 is SGHVS, CDR2 FNYEAQ. The CDR3 loop spans 14 amino acids. The CDR3: CASSLRKEGDTQYF. Written as DNA, the CDR3 is TGTGCCAGCAGCCTAAGGAAGGAGGGAGATACGCAGTATTTT.

The chain uses TRBV6-2 or TRBV6-3 and TRBJ2-1; no reliable D call. The V and J ends lost 2 bases and 6 bases respectively, with 5 bases between them. The germline V gene encodes CDR1 MNHEY and CDR2 SVGEGT. This CDR3 comprises 12 residues. The CDR3 spells CASSYEVNEQFF. As DNA, the CDR3 is TGTGCCAGCAGTTACGAGGTCAATGAGCAGTTCTTC.

The V and J genes are TRBV29-1 and TRBJ2-7; 8 positions match TRBD2. The CDR3 sequence is 14 residues long. V trimming: 5 bases; J trimming: 0 bases; junction bases outside the gene matches: 6. Germline V gene lookup returns CDR1 SQVTM and CDR2 ANQGSEA. The DNA of the CDR3 is TGCAGCGTTCTCCCGGGAGGGTCCTCCTACGAGCAGTACTTC. It specifies CSVLPGGSSYEQYF.

The rearrangement links TRBV6-1 to TRBJ2-7; TRBD1 agrees at 7 bases. Germline-derived CDR1 and CDR2 are MNHNS and SASEGT. This CDR3 spans 14 amino acids. With 5 bases clipped from V and 0 bases from J, the junction kept 4 bases outside the gene matches. The chain's CDR3 is CASSIGDSSYEQYF. CDR3 nucleotide sequence: TGTGCCAGCAGTATCGGGGACAGCTCCTACGAGCAGTACTTC.

V is TRBV5-1 and J is TRBJ2-7; 9 bases fit TRBD2. V lost 3 bases, J lost 5 bases, and 9 bases stayed unmatched. The CDR3 has 15 amino acids. CDR1 and CDR2 from the germline V gene are SGHRS and YFSETQ. CDR3 protein: CASSSLAGVFDEQYF. CDR3 nucleotides: TGCGCCAGCAGCTCCTTAGCGGGAGTCTTCGACGAGCAGTACTTC.

This clonotype has at least ten counts. This chain uses TRBV5-1 with TRBJ2-3; no firm D call. Trimming shortened V by 0 bases and J by 2 bases, and 4 bases separated the two germline ends. CDR1 and CDR2 from the germline V gene are SGHRS and YFSETQ. The CDR3 length is 13 residues. CDR3 in DNA: TGCGCCAGCAGCTTGGATAACACAGATACGCAGTATTTT. This gives the protein CASSLDNTDTQYF.

V is TRBV5-1 and J is TRBJ1-2; a weak D match, TRBD1 (6 bases). Germline CDR1 is SGHRS and CDR2 is YFSETQ. The V end lost 0 bases, the J end lost 7 bases, and 13 bases lay between the germline ends. The CDR3 length is 14 residues. The CDR3 spells CASSLDRAYGGYTF. CDR3 DNA: TGCGCCAGCAGCTTGGACAGGGCCTACGGTGGCTACACCTTC. The complete variable domain, with remaining parts taken from reference TRBV5-1 and TRBJ1-2, reads KAGVTQTPRYLIKTRGQQVTLSCSPISGHRSVSWYQQTPGQGLQFLFEYFSETQRNKGNFPGRFSGRQFSNSRSEMNVSTLELGDSALYLCASSLDRAYGGYTFGSGTRLTVV.

DNA of the CDR3: TGTGCCAGCAGTGCCTCCGGGACTGAAGAGACCCAGTACTTC. It is translated as CASSASGTEETQYF. The chain recombines TRBV12-3 or TRBV12-4 with TRBJ2-5, with D perhaps TRBD2 (6 bases). This CDR3 region has 14 residues. The V and J ends lost 5 bases and 3 bases respectively, with 13 bases between them.

This clonotype was counted at least ten times. The gene calls are TRBV6-1 and TRBJ2-7, with TRBD1 identical over 8 bases. With V trimmed by 4 bases and J by 0 bases, 2 bases remained unmatched. This CDR3 is 14 amino acids long. CDR1 and CDR2 (germline): MNHNS, SASEGT. The CDR3 region is CASSGQGISYEQYF. The DNA of the CDR3 is TGTGCCAGCAGTGGACAGGGGATCTCCTACGAGCAGTACTTC.

This clonotype showed up many times. V is TRBV6-2 or TRBV6-3 and J is TRBJ2-6; D unclear. Germline V lookup: CDR1 MNHEY, CDR2 SVGEGT. V was cut by 0 bases and J by 0 bases, with 3 bases left in between. There are 15 residues in the CDR3. CDR3 in amino acids: CASSYSSSGANVLTF. The CDR3, as DNA: TGTGCCAGCAGTTACTCAAGCTCTGGGGCCAACGTCCTGACTTTC.